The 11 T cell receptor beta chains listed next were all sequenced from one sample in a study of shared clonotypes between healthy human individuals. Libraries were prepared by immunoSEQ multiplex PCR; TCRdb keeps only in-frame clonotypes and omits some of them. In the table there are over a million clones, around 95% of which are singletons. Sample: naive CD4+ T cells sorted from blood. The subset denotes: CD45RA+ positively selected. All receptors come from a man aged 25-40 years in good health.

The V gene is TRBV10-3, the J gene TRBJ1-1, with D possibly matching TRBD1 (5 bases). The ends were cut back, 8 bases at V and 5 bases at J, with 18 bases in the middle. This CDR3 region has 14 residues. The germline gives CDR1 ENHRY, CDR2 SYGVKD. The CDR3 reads CAIVRGWGGTEAFF. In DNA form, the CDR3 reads TGTGCCATCGTCCGTGGGTGGGGCGGGACTGAAGCTTTCTTT.

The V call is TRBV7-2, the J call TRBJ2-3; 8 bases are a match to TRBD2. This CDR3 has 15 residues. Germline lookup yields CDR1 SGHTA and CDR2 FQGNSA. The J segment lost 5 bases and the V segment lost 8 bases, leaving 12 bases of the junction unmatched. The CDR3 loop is CASRISGGPRDTQYF. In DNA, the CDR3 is TGTGCCAGCCGAATATCGGGAGGGCCTAGAGATACGCAGTATTTT. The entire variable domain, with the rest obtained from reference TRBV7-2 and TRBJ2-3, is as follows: GAGVSQSPSNKVTEKGKDVELRCDPISGHTALYWYRQSLGQGLEFLIYFQGNSAPDKSGLPSDRFSAERTGGSVSTLTIQRTQQEDSAVYLCASRISGGPRDTQYFGPGTRLTVL.

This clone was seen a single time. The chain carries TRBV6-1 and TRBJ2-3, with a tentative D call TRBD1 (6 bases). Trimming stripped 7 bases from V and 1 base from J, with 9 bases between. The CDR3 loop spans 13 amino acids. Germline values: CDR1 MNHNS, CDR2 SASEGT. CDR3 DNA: TGTGCCAGCAACAGGGCCGGCACAGATACGCAGTATTTT. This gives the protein CASNRAGTDTQYF.

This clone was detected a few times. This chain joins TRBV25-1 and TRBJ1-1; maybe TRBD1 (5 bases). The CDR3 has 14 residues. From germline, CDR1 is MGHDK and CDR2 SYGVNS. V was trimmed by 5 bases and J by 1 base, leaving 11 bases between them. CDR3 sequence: CASSWVGGNTEAFF. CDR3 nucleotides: TGTGCCAGCAGTTGGGTCGGGGGGAACACTGAAGCTTTCTTT.

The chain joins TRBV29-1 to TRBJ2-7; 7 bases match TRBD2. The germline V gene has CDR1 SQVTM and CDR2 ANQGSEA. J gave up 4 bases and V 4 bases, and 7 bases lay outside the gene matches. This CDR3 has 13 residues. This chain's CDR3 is CSVVAGRVYEQYF. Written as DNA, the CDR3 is TGCAGCGTTGTGGCAGGGAGGGTGTACGAGCAGTACTTC.

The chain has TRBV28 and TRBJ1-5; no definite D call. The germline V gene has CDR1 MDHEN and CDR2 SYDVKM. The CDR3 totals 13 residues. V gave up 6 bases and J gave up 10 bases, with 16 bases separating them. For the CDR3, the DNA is TGTGCCAGCAGCCGTTCCATGTTGGGCCCCCAGCATTTT. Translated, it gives CASSRSMLGPQHF.

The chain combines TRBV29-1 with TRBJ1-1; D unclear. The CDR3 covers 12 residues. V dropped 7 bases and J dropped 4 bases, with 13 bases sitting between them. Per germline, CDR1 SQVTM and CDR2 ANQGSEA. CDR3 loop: CSANHGVTEAFF. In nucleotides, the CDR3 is TGCAGCGCCAACCACGGTGTCACTGAAGCTTTCTTT.

CDR3 DNA sequence: TGTGCCTGGAAGACTAGCGGCTCCTACGAGCAGTACTTC. Translating it yields CAWKTSGSYEQYF. This rearrangement joins TRBV30 to TRBJ2-7, with 9 bases identical to TRBD2. The CDR3 runs 13 residues. Germline values: CDR1 GTSNPN, CDR2 SVGIG (reference sequence). Trimming cost V 4 bases and J 0 bases; bases outside gene matches: 1.

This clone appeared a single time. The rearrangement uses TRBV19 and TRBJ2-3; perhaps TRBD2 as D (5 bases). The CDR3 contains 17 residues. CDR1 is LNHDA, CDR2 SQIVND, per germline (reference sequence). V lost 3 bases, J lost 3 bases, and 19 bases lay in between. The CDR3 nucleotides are TGTGCCAGTAGTATGGCCCTGGGCCCGGGGTGGACAGATACGCAGTATTTT. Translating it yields CASSMALGPGWTDTQYF. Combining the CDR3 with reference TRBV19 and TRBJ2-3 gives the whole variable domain DGGITQSPKYLFRKEGQNVTLSCEQNLNHDAMYWYRQDPGQGLRLIYYSQIVNDFQKGDIAEGYSVSREKKESFPLTVTSAQKNPTAFYLCASSMALGPGWTDTQYFGPGTRLTVL.

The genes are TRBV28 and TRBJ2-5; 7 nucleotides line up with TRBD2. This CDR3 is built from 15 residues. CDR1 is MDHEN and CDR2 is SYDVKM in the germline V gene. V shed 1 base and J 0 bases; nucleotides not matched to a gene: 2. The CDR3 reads CASSLSGGNQETQYF. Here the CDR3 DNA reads TGTGCCAGCAGTTTATCGGGGGGAAACCAAGAGACCCAGTACTTC. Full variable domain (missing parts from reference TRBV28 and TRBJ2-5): DVKVTQSSRYLVKRTGEKVFLECVQDMDHENMFWYRQDPGLGLRLIYFSYDVKMKEKGDIPEGYSVSREKKERFSLILESASTNQTSMYLCASSLSGGNQETQYFGPGTRLLVL.

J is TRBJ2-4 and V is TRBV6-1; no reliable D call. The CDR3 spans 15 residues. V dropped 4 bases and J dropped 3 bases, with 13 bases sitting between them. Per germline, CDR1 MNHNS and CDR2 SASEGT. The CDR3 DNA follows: TGTGCCAGCAGTGGAACACAGCATGTCAAAAACATTCAGTACTTC. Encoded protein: CASSGTQHVKNIQYF.